This TCR beta chain was observed in a study of immune characterization of retroperitoneal liposarcoma. TCRdb independently ran MiXCR on the PCR reads; one entry per CDR3 protein. The table records some 2,900 distinct CDR3 sequences, roughly 45% of them present only once. Material for sequencing was tumor tissue. The TCR originated in a male donor with retroperitoneal liposarcoma.

This CDR3 reads CASSPTGASGNTIYF. The CDR3 DNA is TGTGCCAGCAGTCCTACAGGAGCATCTGGAAACACCATATATTTT. V is TRBV6-1 and J is TRBJ1-3, with a weak D call TRBD1 (5 bases). The germline gives CDR1 MNHNS, CDR2 SASEGT. This CDR3 has 15 amino acids. Trimming removed 5 bases from V and 1 base from J, with 12 bases in between.